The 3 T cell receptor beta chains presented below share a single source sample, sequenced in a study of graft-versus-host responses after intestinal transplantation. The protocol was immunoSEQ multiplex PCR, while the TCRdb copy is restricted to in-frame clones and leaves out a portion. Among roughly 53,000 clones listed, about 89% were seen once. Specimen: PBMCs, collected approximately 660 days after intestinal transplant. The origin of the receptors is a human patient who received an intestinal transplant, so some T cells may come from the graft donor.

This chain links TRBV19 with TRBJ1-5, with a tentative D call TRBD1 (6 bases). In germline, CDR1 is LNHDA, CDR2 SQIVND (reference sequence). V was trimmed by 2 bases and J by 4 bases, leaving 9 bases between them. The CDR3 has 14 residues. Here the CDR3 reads CASSIWGPNQPQHF. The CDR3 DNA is TGTGCCAGTAGTATATGGGGGCCTAATCAGCCCCAGCATTTT.

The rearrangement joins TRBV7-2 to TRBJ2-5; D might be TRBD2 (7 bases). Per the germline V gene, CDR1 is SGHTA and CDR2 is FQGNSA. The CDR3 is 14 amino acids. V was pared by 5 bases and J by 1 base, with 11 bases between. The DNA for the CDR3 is TGTGCCAGCAGCACACGGGGGGCCCAAGAGACCCAGTACTTC. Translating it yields CASSTRGAQETQYF. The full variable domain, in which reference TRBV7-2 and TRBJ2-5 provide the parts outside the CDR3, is GAGVSQSPSNKVTEKGKDVELRCDPISGHTALYWYRQSLGQGLEFLIYFQGNSAPDKSGLPSDRFSAERTGGSVSTLTIQRTQQEDSAVYLCASSTRGAQETQYFGPGTRLLVL.

CDR3 coding DNA: TGTGCAAGTCGCTCCGGGGGACGCCAAAACACAGATACGCAGTATTTT. It translates to CASRSGGRQNTDTQYF. The rearrangement links TRBV12-2 to TRBJ2-3; the table's TRBD2 call for D was not verified on the DNA. TRBV12-2 is deemed a pseudogene. This CDR3 comprises 16 residues.